The clone carrying this T cell receptor (beta chain) showed up many times. Antigen: not known. Each TCR cDNA molecule carried a unique molecular identifier. TCRdb fed the 5' RACE reads into MiXCR, producing one record per CDR3 protein. The sample carries 13,000 or so distinct CDR3 sequences, 3% to 4% recorded once. Time point given: sample taken at primary tumor resection. Frozen PBMC, nontumor lung or tumor provided whole RNA, which was sequenced unsorted. The sample comes from a study of spatial heterogeneity in lung cancer. The CDR3 has 15 residues. Germline CDR1 SGHKS, CDR2 YYEKEE (reference sequence). Trimming took 0 bases from V and 3 from J, leaving 13 bases between them. Findings of the study overall: Tumors with more nonsynonymous mutations had more expanded intratumoral alpha and beta TCRs. Ubiquitous and regional nonsynonymous mutations were tracked by counts of ubiquitous and regional expanded TCRs, respectively.

The rearrangement joins TRBV5-5 to TRBJ2-7, with D perhaps TRBD1 (6 bases). Sequencing used lung tumor tissue, obtained at surgery. The clonotype originates from a male donor with early-stage non-small cell lung cancer. CDR3 in DNA: TGTGCCAGCAGCTTGGAACCGACAGGAGGCTACGAGCAGTACTTC. Protein: CASSLEPTGGYEQYF. Supplemented by reference TRBV5-5 and TRBJ2-7, the full variable domain reads DAGVTQSPTHLIKTRGQQVTLRCSPISGHKSVSWYQQVLGQGPQFIFQYYEKEERGRGNFPDRFSARQFPNYSSELNVNALLLGDSALYLCASSLEPTGGYEQYFGPGTRLTVT.